This is a list of T cell receptor beta chains from one sample in a study of T-cell memory formation after mild COVID-19. One entry per CDR3 protein results from TCRdb running MiXCR on the 5' RACE reads. The top ten clones hold roughly 8.3% of a sample with under 600,000 distinct CDR3 sequences, less than 25% of them seen once. Sequencing was carried out using PBMCs or a T cell subset sorted from them (not recorded which). The receptors come from an adult woman who had mild COVID-19 (a few samples of this study predate the infection). Cell type and time point are not known. The CDR3 runs from the conserved cysteine through the conserved F or W. The order of the fields is J gene, V gene, clone size, D gene, CDR3 DNA, CDR3 protein. A D gene is named only where the DNA matches it firmly. Only some rows state a clone size, as once, few, many or a class for expanded clones.

TRBJ2-3 | TRBV2 | - | - | TGTGCCAGCGCCCGACCAAAGGGGGGCACAGATACGCAGTATTTT | CASARPKGGTDTQYF
TRBJ2-5 | TRBV5-1 | - | - | TGCGCCAGCAAGGCCCGAGGGTTCCAAGAGACCCAGTACTTC | CASKARGFQETQYF
TRBJ2-3 | TRBV9 | few | - | TGTGCCAGCAGCAAAACCGGGACTGGCACAGATACGCAGTATTTT | CASSKTGTGTDTQYF
TRBJ1-1 | TRBV14 | - | - | TGTGCCAGCAGCCAAGACCGCTATATGAACACTGAAGCTTTCTTT | CASSQDRYMNTEAFF
TRBJ2-7 | TRBV4-3 | few | TRBD1 | TGCGCCAGCAGCCAAGAAGGCGGTGGGACAGGCTCCTACGAGCAGTACTTC | CASSQEGGGTGSYEQYF
TRBJ1-2 | TRBV10-3 | - | - | TGTGCCATCAGTGCGACTTCTATCGGGACCAGCTATGGCTACACCTTC | CAISATSIGTSYGYTF
TRBJ2-1 | TRBV14 | - | TRBD2 | TGTGCCAGCAGCCAAGAGGCTAGCGGCAGTACGGATGAGCAGTTCTTC | CASSQEASGSTDEQFF
TRBJ1-1 | TRBV6-2/TRBV6-3 | - | - | TGTGCCAGCAGTTCGGAGTATTATCTAGCCACTGAAGCTTTCTTT | CASSSEYYLATEAFF
TRBJ2-3 | TRBV7-3 | - | TRBD2 | TGTGCCAGCAGCCTGGGCCTTCCGGGAGGGTTTCAAGATACGCAGTATTTT | CASSLGLPGGFQDTQYF
TRBJ2-7 | TRBV4-1 | - | - | TGCGCCAGCAGCAGCATGCCGTCCTACGAGCAGTACTTC | CASSSMPSYEQYF
TRBJ1-1 | TRBV5-1 | many | - | TGCGCCAGCAGCTTGTACAGTAGCAGCGGTCGAAACACTGAAGCTTTCTTT | CASSLYSSSGRNTEAFF
TRBJ2-7 | TRBV27 | - | TRBD1 | TGTGCCAGCGGGGGACAGTTAGCGTACGAGCAGTACTTC | CASGGQLAYEQYF
TRBJ2-1 | TRBV27 | - | - | TGTGCCAGCAGTTTAAACCCGGGGGGCTATGAGCAGTTCTTC | CASSLNPGGYEQFF
TRBJ2-3 | TRBV7-9 | few | - | TGTGCCAGCACTAGGACAGAGGATACGCAGTATTTT | CASTRTEDTQYF
TRBJ1-1 | TRBV9 | - | - | TGTGCCAGCAGCGTAGATGAGGGAATGAACACTGAAGCTTTCTTT | CASSVDEGMNTEAFF
TRBJ1-1 | TRBV2 | few | - | TGTGCCAGCAGTGAAGGGTTGGGGCGGAGTAACACTGAAGCTTTCTTT | CASSEGLGRSNTEAFF
TRBJ2-1 | TRBV4-1 | few | TRBD2 | TGCGCCAGCAGCCAAGATGGGCTAGCGGGAGCGGTGGAGCAGTTCTTC | CASSQDGLAGAVEQFF
TRBJ2-7 | TRBV29-1 | - | TRBD2 | TGCAGCGTTGGTCGGGGGGAAGGCTACGAGCAGTACTTC | CSVGRGEGYEQYF
TRBJ2-5 | TRBV7-2 | few | TRBD1 | TGTGCCAGCAGCTTCGACAGGGGTAGGGAGACCCAGTACTTC | CASSFDRGRETQYF
TRBJ1-2 | TRBV9 | few | - | TGTGCCAGCAGCGTAGCTTTGCTAAACTATGGCTACACCTTC | CASSVALLNYGYTF
TRBJ1-5 | TRBV6-6 | - | - | TGTGCCAGCAGTTTGCCCCAGGGGACCCTCAATCAGCCCCAGCATTTT | CASSLPQGTLNQPQHF
TRBJ2-7 | TRBV12-3/TRBV12-4 | few | TRBD1 | TGTGCCAGCAGTTTCGCGGACAGGAGCTCCGGGCAGTACTTC | CASSFADRSSGQYF
TRBJ2-5 | TRBV2 | - | - | TGTGCCAGCAAGAAGGTGTATCTCATGGAGACCCAGTACTTC | CASKKVYLMETQYF
TRBJ2-7 | TRBV6-2/TRBV6-3 | few | - | TGTGCCAGCAGTTTAGGGACACGGCTCTACGAGCAGTACTTC | CASSLGTRLYEQYF
TRBJ1-1 | TRBV14 | - | - | TGTGCCAGCAGCCAAGTCCCGGGGGGCATGAACACTGAAGCTTTCTTT | CASSQVPGGMNTEAFF
TRBJ2-7 | TRBV6-5 | few | TRBD1 | TGTGCCAGCAGTTACCCAGGGACAGCCTACGAGCAGTACTTC | CASSYPGTAYEQYF
TRBJ2-7 | TRBV11-2 | - | TRBD1 | TGTGCCAGCAGCTTGGATGAATACAGGGGTTCCTACGAGCAGTACTTC | CASSLDEYRGSYEQYF